This T cell receptor beta chain was observed in a study of blood T cells in healthy people across ages (dated by TCRdb to between 2014 and 2017). Turning to the overall study: In model experiments, roughly one uniquely barcoded TCR beta cDNA molecule per two T cells was captured by template switching. To track age-related changes in TCR beta repertoire diversity, the study relied on deep sequencing normalized with unique cDNA molecular identifiers. The donors were divided into four age groups: young (average around 17 years), middle-aged (about 39), aged (62) and long-lived (roughly 88). To avoid experimental bias, donors of different ages were randomly spread across the sequencing lanes. Two additional independent replicas of 1 million unique cDNA reads from the same blood draw were analyzed for two donors (one aged 18 to 30 and one aged 80 or older). The research as a whole found: Because donor CMV infection status was unknown, age-related changes in expanded clonotypes were potentially confounded. There was a strong correlation between observed TCR beta diversity and the percentage of naive T cells measured by flow cytometry. Observed TCR beta diversity per million T cells fell roughly linearly with age, and a significant reduction was already apparent by age around 40. Compared with the aged group, more naive CD4+ T cells, fewer expanded clones and increased TCR diversity were shown by the long-lived group, suggesting age selection. Estimates of total diversity from one million sequenced T cells were regarded as lower bounds and underestimates. Because profiling used bulk unsorted PBMCs, naive and antigen-experienced compartments could not be compared conclusively.

V loses 3 bases at its end and J loses 3 bases; junction bases beyond the gene matches: 10. The CDR3 covers 17 residues, taking in both the cysteine and the phenylalanine. CDR3 DNA only is kept here, 51 bases in frame from base 1. Via the germline V gene (reference sequence), CDR1 is LNHDA and CDR2 SQIVND. Donors were roughly 40 systemically healthy Caucasian individuals from Russia aged 6 to 90 years. Each donor gave 8 to 10 milliliters of peripheral blood, collected into EDTA-treated Vacutainer tubes. PBMCs were isolated by Ficoll-Paque density-gradient centrifugation, with at least 7 million obtained per sample. Trizol reagent was used to extract total RNA from PBMCs, with at least 5 micrograms per sample. Naive CD45RAhigh/CD27high T cell percentages were measured by flow cytometry on a PBMC aliquot from every donor. Libraries were prepared through 5' RACE. TCRdb names Illumina HiSeq 2500 as the instrument used. A second roughly 6 to 11 cycle PCR used a sample-barcoded 5' primer and a J-beta primer mix. A template-switch 5' adaptor carrying 12 random nucleotides introduced a unique molecular identifier onto each TCR beta cDNA molecule. At least 2.5 million CDR3-containing paired-end reads were obtained from each sample. All of the RNA was converted into first-strand cDNA using the Mint cDNA synthesis kit, with a TRBC-specific oligonucleotide serving as the primer. Following uracil-DNA glycosylase treatment, a first 18-cycle PCR with universal primers M1SS and BC2_uni_R was performed on all cDNA. Processing in the source paper ran as follows. For normalization, 1 million high-quality reads, each with a distinct molecular identifier, were randomly selected from each sample. Reads sharing molecular identifiers were discarded rather than binned into consensus sequences. MiTCR, with a Q25 quality threshold and the strictest error-elimination algorithm, was used for CDR3 identification, clonotype clustering and error correction. Lower-bound total TCR beta diversity was estimated with a nonparametric unseen species model using Euler transformation. In-frame beta chains were kept once TCRdb had trimmed the public reads at Q25 with fastp and called clones with MiXCR. Each CDR3 protein appears once, grouped with its most common genes and DNA. V and J calls and clone size were set by TCRdb, not the authors. Within this sample are fewer than 800,000 distinct CDR3 sequences, with about 34% of them counted one time only. Roughly 14% of the sample rests with the top ten.

As regards this clonotype: Its binding antigen is unknown. No qualities accompany the bases; no much larger clone lies one base away.

The chain is assembled from TRBV19 and TRBJ2-2; 7 bases in between match TRBD1. The receptor was derived from an elderly woman in good health. Donor details come from another sample of the same person, matched by shared clones. The material sequenced was blood. CDR3 reads: CASSIGTGTAYTGELFF. At the DNA level, the sequence is TGTGCCAGTAGTATTGGGACCGGGACAGCCTACACCGGGGAGCTGTTTTTT.